Presented here are 21 T cell receptor beta chains from one specimen sequenced in a study of blood T cell repertoires in COVID-19. This table comes from immunoSEQ multiplex PCR, and its TCRdb copy is limited to in-frame clones, with some not included. The sample includes about 250,000 clones, under 90% of them seen just once. The sequenced sample consisted of PBMCs or T cells enriched from blood (not recorded which). These receptors all stem from a woman aged 40 to 49 who had been exposed to COVID-19.

The rearrangement uses TRBV4-2 and TRBJ1-5; 9 bases align to TRBD1. J was trimmed by 3 bases and V by 0 bases; bases with no gene match: 3. Germline V lookup: CDR1 LGHNA, CDR2 YNFKEQ. This CDR3 contains 16 residues. CDR3 sequence (DNA): TGTGCCAGCAGCCAAGAGACAGGGGGAAACAATCAGCCCCAGCATTTT. Translated: CASSQETGGNNQPQHF.

The V call is TRBV7-2, the J call TRBJ2-3; 8 bases line up with TRBD2. This CDR3 has 17 amino acids. V lost 4 bases to trimming and J lost 0 bases; unmatched junction nucleotides: 9. Germline values: CDR1 SGHTA, CDR2 FQGNSA. The CDR3 nucleotides are TGTGCCAGCAGCTCTCTAACGGGGGGGCCTAGCACAGATACGCAGTATTTT. Its protein is CASSSLTGGPSTDTQYF.

The chain combines TRBV7-3 with TRBJ2-7; the D gene is possibly TRBD1 (7 bases). Germline CDR1 and CDR2: SGHTA and FQGTGA. V lost 2 bases and J 0 bases, leaving 14 bases between the germline ends. The CDR3 extends over 16 amino acids. The CDR3 coding sequence is TGTGCCAGCAGCTTAGCGGGACAGCCAAGCTCCTACGAGCAGTACTTC. Translated, it gives CASSLAGQPSSYEQYF.

The chain recombines TRBV7-9 with TRBJ2-1; 13 bases map to TRBD2. V gave up 3 bases and J gave up 10 bases; unmatched junction bases: 15. Per the germline V gene, CDR1 is SEHNR and CDR2 is FQNEAQ (reference sequence). The length of the CDR3 is 18 residues. The CDR3 coding sequence is TGTGCCAGCAGCTTTCCACTAGCGGGGGGGCCGTCTTTCCGCGAGCAGTTCTTC. It encodes CASSFPLAGGPSFREQFF.

This rearrangement joins TRBV2 to TRBJ1-4, with TRBD1 matching over 7 bases. Germline lookup yields CDR1 SNHLY and CDR2 FYNNEI. This CDR3 region has 14 residues. Trimming cost V 4 bases and J 5 bases; bases outside gene matches: 4. The CDR3 is CASSGGGANEKLFF. DNA of the CDR3: TGTGCCAGCAGTGGAGGGGGCGCCAATGAAAAACTGTTTTTT.

The chain is built from TRBV28 and TRBJ1-6; 10 nucleotides match TRBD1. The germline V gene has CDR1 MDHEN and CDR2 SYDVKM. V gave up 4 bases and J gave up 9 bases; unmatched junction bases: 3. The length of the CDR3 is 14 residues. In nucleotides, the CDR3 is TGTGCCAGCAGTTGGGACAGGGGAGGTTCACCCCTCCACTTT. Amino acid sequence: CASSWDRGGSPLHF.

This sequence joins TRBV6-2 or TRBV6-3 and TRBJ1-5; tentative D call: TRBD1 (5 bases). The germline gives CDR1 MNHEY, CDR2 SVGEGT. V gave up 2 bases and J gave up 4 bases, with 18 bases separating them. The CDR3 covers 17 residues. CDR3 bases: TGTGCCAGCAGTTACCCTGTTGTAGGGGCGCGGAATCAGCCCCAGCATTTT. Protein: CASSYPVVGARNQPQHF.

This chain joins TRBV6-5 and TRBJ1-3; perhaps TRBD1 as D (5 bases). V was clipped by 8 bases and J by 4 bases, with 18 bases between them. The germline V gene encodes CDR1 MNHEY and CDR2 SVGAGI. CDR3 length equals 15 residues. This CDR3 reads CASFRRRGLGNTIYF. In DNA form, the CDR3 reads TGTGCCAGCTTCCGTAGAAGGGGCCTAGGAAACACCATATATTTT.

The V and J genes are TRBV5-1 and TRBJ1-2; D might be TRBD1 (6 bases). The V end lost 4 bases, the J end lost 3 bases, and 7 bases lay between the germline ends. CDR1 is SGHRS, CDR2 YFSETQ, per germline. CDR3 length: 12 amino acids. CDR3 in amino acids: CASSGGDYGYTF. For the CDR3, the DNA is TGCGCCAGCAGCGGGGGCGACTATGGCTACACCTTC.

The rearrangement links TRBV19 to TRBJ2-5; 11 positions agree with TRBD2. The V and J ends lost 7 bases and 4 bases, in that order; junction bases with no gene match: 2. This CDR3 contains 13 residues. CDR1 LNHDA and CDR2 SQIVND come from the germline V gene (reference sequence). CDR3 region: CASTGTSGETQYF. The DNA for the CDR3 is TGTGCCAGTACCGGGACTAGCGGAGAGACCCAGTACTTC.

V is TRBV9 and J is TRBJ2-5; no clear D gene. The CDR3 spans 13 residues. Germline V gives CDR1 SGDLS, CDR2 YYNGEE. The V gene lost 0 bases and the J gene lost 5 bases, with 8 bases spanning the gap. The CDR3 coding sequence is TGTGCCAGCAGCGTAGGTAGCTTGGAGACCCAGTACTTC. It is translated as CASSVGSLETQYF.

The chain is built from TRBV6-2 or TRBV6-3 and TRBJ1-2; TRBD1 agrees at 7 bases. The CDR3 totals 15 residues. V dropped 4 bases and J dropped 5; count of bases not matched to a gene: 10. CDR1 and CDR2 (germline): MNHEY, SVGEGT. The CDR3 DNA follows: TGTGCCAGCAGTTCGCACCAAGGGGGCGTATATGGCTACACCTTC. Encoded protein: CASSSHQGGVYGYTF.

The V gene is TRBV18, the J gene TRBJ1-6; D not resolved. The V end was cut by 1 base, the J end by 0 bases, with 10 bases between. The CDR3 sequence is 17 residues long. Germline V lookup: CDR1 KGHSH, CDR2 LQKENI. The DNA for the CDR3 is TGTGCCAGCTCACCACGAGGCGGGCCCTCCTATAATTCACCCCTCCACTTT. It yields the protein CASSPRGGPSYNSPLHF.

The chain carries TRBV4-1 and TRBJ2-1; D ambiguous. This CDR3 comprises 15 residues. V was clipped by 4 bases and J by 0 bases, with 10 bases between them. Germline-derived CDR1 and CDR2 are MGHRA and YSYEKL. Here the CDR3 DNA reads TGCGCCAGCAGCCCCCCTCGGAGCTCCTACAATGAGCAGTTCTTC. Amino acid sequence: CASSPPRSSYNEQFF.

V gene TRBV5-1 combines with J gene TRBJ2-2; 11 bases line up with TRBD2. V gave up 1 base and J gave up 4 bases; unmatched junction bases: 3. The CDR3 runs to 16 residues. CDR1 is SGHRS, CDR2 YFSETQ, per germline. This CDR3 is CASSLSSGGTTGELFF. CDR3 DNA: TGCGCCAGCAGCTTGTCTAGCGGGGGGACCACCGGGGAGCTGTTTTTT.

The chain is built from TRBV5-8 and TRBJ2-2; TRBD1 agrees at 8 bases. The germline gives CDR1 SGHTS, CDR2 YDEGEE. CDR3 length: 16 amino acids. J gave up 7 bases and V 4 bases, and 12 bases lay outside the gene matches. CDR3 amino acids: CASSPLAGGFDGELFF. The CDR3 region has the DNA TGTGCCAGCAGCCCCCTTGCAGGGGGCTTTGACGGGGAGCTGTTTTTT.

The genes are TRBV4-2 and TRBJ2-5, with D tentatively TRBD2 (5 bases). CDR1 is LGHNA, CDR2 YNFKEQ, per germline. V shed 2 bases and J shed 5 bases, with 6 bases lying between them. There are 12 residues in the CDR3. The CDR3 DNA sequence: TGTGCCAGCAGCCAATCGGGGGAGACCCAGTACTTC. It encodes CASSQSGETQYF.

The V gene is TRBV6-2 or TRBV6-3, the J gene TRBJ2-5; TRBD1 matches 7 bases. Germline loops: CDR1 MNHEY, CDR2 SVGEGT. The CDR3 is 14 residues long. The trim removed 5 bases at V and 3 bases at J, leaving 6 bases unmatched. The chain's CDR3 is CASSRTGTEETQYF. The DNA for the CDR3 is TGTGCCAGCAGTCGAACCGGGACAGAAGAGACCCAGTACTTC.

The rearrangement uses TRBV18 and TRBJ1-6, with 9 bases matching TRBD1. V lost 6 bases and J lost 10; bases outside the gene matches: 4. In germline, CDR1 is KGHSH, CDR2 LQKENI. This CDR3 comprises 13 residues. CDR3 in amino acids: CASSRDRDSPLHF. The DNA of the CDR3 is TGTGCCAGCTCCAGGGACAGGGACTCACCCCTCCACTTT.

The rearrangement links TRBV29-1 to TRBJ1-3; 7 bases fit TRBD1. J gave up 0 bases and V 4 bases, and 6 bases lay outside the gene matches. The CDR3 extends over 15 amino acids. The germline V gene encodes CDR1 SQVTM and CDR2 ANQGSEA. For the CDR3, the DNA is TGCAGCGTTGGGGGGGACAGCCTCTCTGGAAACACCATATATTTT. Translation gives CSVGGDSLSGNTIYF.

This chain links TRBV7-2 with TRBJ2-1, with D possibly TRBD2 on 7 matching bases. The germline CDR1 and CDR2 sequences are SGHTA and FQGNSA. The CDR3 runs to 14 residues. V was pared by 6 bases and J by 2 bases, with 11 bases between. DNA for the CDR3: TGTGCCAGCAGACCCGGGGGGCCCTACAATGAGCAGTTCTTC. Translating gives CASRPGGPYNEQFF.